These 30 T cell receptor beta chains came from one sample sequenced in a study of early T cells in non-severe SARS-CoV-2 infection. TCRdb re-called the 5' RACE reads through MiXCR, storing one row per CDR3 protein. The data hold roughly 90,000 distinct CDR3 sequences, with about 14% observed a single time. The sample comprised whole blood. Receptors originate from an adult who was a healthcare worker with PCR-confirmed SARS-CoV-2 infection or an uninfected control (not recorded which).

This clonotype came up many times. The rearrangement uses TRBV28 and TRBJ2-7; 9 nucleotides line up with TRBD1. Germline loops: CDR1 MDHEN, CDR2 SYDVKM. The CDR3 totals 18 residues. Unmatched junction bases numbered 18, after V lost 5 bases and J lost 4 bases. In DNA, the CDR3 is TGTGCCAGCAGTCCCGGGGCGAGGGGACAGGGATTTGGATACGAGCAGTACTTC. This encodes CASSPGARGQGFGYEQYF.

This clonotype occurred many times. This chain links TRBV19 with TRBJ2-2; D remains ambiguous. This CDR3 spans 15 amino acids. Germline CDR1 reads LNHDA; CDR2 reads SQIVND (reference sequence). The V end lost 7 bases, the J end lost 5 bases, and 17 bases lay between the germline ends. The CDR3 DNA reads TGTGCCAGTACCTTCTCCCGGGTCGAAACCGGGGAGCTGTTTTTT. It codes for CASTFSRVETGELFF.

In its sample, this clonotype was seen many times. The chain couples TRBV29-1 to TRBJ2-1, with D tentatively TRBD1 (6 bases). Trimming removed 1 base at V and 8 bases at J, with 18 bases between. The CDR3 spans 15 residues. From germline, CDR1 is SQVTM and CDR2 ANQGSEA. The CDR3 nucleotides read TGCAGCGTTGAAGCCGCAGGGACCAGGGGCCATGAGCAGTTCTTC. Translating gives CSVEAAGTRGHEQFF.

Remarks on this clonotype: Being one base from a much bigger clone, this may be a read error. The chain employs TRBV11-2 and TRBJ2-1; perhaps TRBD1 as D (8 bases). Germline V CDR1 and CDR2: SGHAT, FQNNGV. The CDR3 is made up of 18 amino acids. This CDR3 is CASSSLRTGGVRYHEQFF. The CDR3 DNA follows: TGTGCCAGCAGCTCCTTACGTACAGGGGGGGTTCGCTACCATGAGCAGTTCTTC. The complete variable domain, with remaining parts taken from reference TRBV11-2 and TRBJ2-1, reads EAGVAQSPRYKIIEKRQSVAFWCNPISGHATLYWYQQILGQGPKLLIQFQNNGVVDDSQLPKDRFSAERLKGVDSTLKIQPAKLEDSAVYLCASSSLRTGGVRYHEQFFGPGTRLTVL.

In this sample, this clonotype turned up many times. This chain connects TRBV7-9 to TRBJ1-1; D is perhaps TRBD1 (5 bases). Looked up from germline, CDR1 is SEHNR and CDR2 is FQNEAQ (reference sequence). The CDR3 is 15 residues long. V lost 1 base, J lost 6 bases, and 15 bases lay in between. The CDR3 region has the DNA TGTGCCAGCAGCTTAGGGGGGAGGAGTAAACCTGAAGCTTTCTTT. Encoded protein: CASSLGGRSKPEAFF. Looking up the rest from reference TRBV7-9 and TRBJ1-1 gives the full variable domain: DTGVSQNPRHKITKRGQNVTFRCDPISEHNRLYWYRQTLGQGPEFLTYFQNEAQLEKSRLLSDRFSAERPKGSFSTLEIQRTEQGDSAMYLCASSLGGRSKPEAFFGQGTRLTVV.

This clonotype was counted at least ten times. V is TRBV6-1 and J is TRBJ2-7; D is perhaps TRBD2 (6 bases). CDR1 and CDR2 (germline): MNHNS, SASEGT. V was shortened by 3 bases and J by 0 bases, with 9 bases between the two germline ends. The CDR3 has 14 residues. The CDR3 sequence is CASSDVGGSYEQYF. The CDR3 DNA is TGTGCCAGCAGTGACGTGGGGGGCTCCTACGAGCAGTACTTC.

This clonotype was detected only a few times. The chain combines TRBV9 with TRBJ2-1, with TRBD2 matching 9 bases. Per the germline V gene, CDR1 is SGDLS and CDR2 is YYNGEE. The CDR3 has 15 residues. V lost 4 bases to trimming and J lost 8 bases; unmatched junction nucleotides: 10. Written as DNA, the CDR3 is TGTGCCAGCAGCCGTGTGTTAGCGGGAGTGGATGAGCAGTTCTTC. Its protein product is CASSRVLAGVDEQFF.

This clonotype was counted between two and nine times. The chain employs TRBV12-3 or TRBV12-4 and TRBJ2-5; D remains unclear. With 7 bases removed from V and 7 bases from J, the gap between germline ends came to 10 bases. The CDR3 contains 11 residues. CDR3 protein: CASTITGTQYF. The DNA for the CDR3 is TGTGCCAGCACCATAACCGGGACCCAGTACTTC.

This clonotype came up a few times. The V call is TRBV6-5, the J call TRBJ2-1; 7 bases fit TRBD1. This CDR3 region has 14 residues. Unmatched junction bases numbered 5, after V lost 4 bases and J lost 5 bases. Germline V gives CDR1 MNHEY, CDR2 SVGAGI. Here the CDR3 DNA reads TGTGCCAGCAGTTTGGGACAGTGGGACAATGAGCAGTTCTTC. Translation gives CASSLGQWDNEQFF.

V usage is TRBV7-9 and J usage is TRBJ2-1; TRBD2 might be the D (6 bases). Trimming shortened V by 5 bases and J by 0 bases, and 17 bases separated the two germline ends. This CDR3 has 17 amino acids. The V gene's germline CDR1 is SEHNR and CDR2 FQNEAQ (reference sequence). The DNA of the CDR3 is TGTGCCAGCAGCCCGGGACTTCCTCAGAGCTCCTACAATGAGCAGTTCTTC. This sequence encodes CASSPGLPQSSYNEQFF.

The chain uses TRBV6-5 and TRBJ2-3; TRBD1 matches at 7 bases. CDR1 and CDR2 (germline): MNHEY, SVGAGI. The CDR3 is 14 amino acids. V lost 6 bases to trimming and J lost 3 bases; unmatched junction nucleotides: 6. This CDR3 reads CASSRQGLTDTQYF. The CDR3 bases are TGTGCCAGCAGCCGACAGGGTTTGACAGATACGCAGTATTTT.

This clonotype has at least ten counts. The genes are TRBV14 and TRBJ1-2, with 7 bases fitting TRBD1. J was trimmed by 8 bases and V by 2 bases; bases with no gene match: 5. Germline CDR1 and CDR2: SGHDN and FVKESK. This CDR3 spans 13 amino acids. This chain's CDR3 is CASSQLNRGGYTF. CDR3 nucleotide sequence: TGTGCCAGCAGCCAACTTAACAGGGGCGGCTACACCTTC.

The chain has TRBV7-8 and TRBJ2-5; the D call may be TRBD1 or TRBD2 (6 bases each). The V end lost 2 bases, the J end lost 5 bases, and 21 bases lay between the germline ends. Germline assignment: CDR1 SGHVS and CDR2 FQNEAQ. The CDR3 runs to 17 residues. The DNA for the CDR3 is TGTGCCAGCAGCTTAATGGGGGGCGCGGCCCTCCGGGAGACCCAGTACTTC. Protein: CASSLMGGAALRETQYF. The variable domain in full, with the rest retrieved from reference TRBV7-8 and TRBJ2-5, is GAGVSQSPRYKVAKRGQDVALRCDPISGHVSLFWYQQALGQGPEFLTYFQNEAQLDKSGLPSDRFFAERPEGSVSTLKIQRTQQEDSAVYLCASSLMGGAALRETQYFGPGTRLLVL.

This clonotype occurred many times. This chain connects TRBV3-1 to TRBJ2-7; D might be TRBD2 (5 bases). Germline V gene data show CDR1 as LGHDT and CDR2 as YNNKEL (reference sequence). With 4 bases removed from V and 1 base from J, the gap between germline ends came to 8 bases. The CDR3 extends over 13 amino acids. Written as DNA, the CDR3 is TGTGCCAGCAGCCGAGGGCCTTCCTACGAGCAGTACTTC. Its translation: CASSRGPSYEQYF.

The V gene is TRBV20-1, the J gene TRBJ2-3; either TRBD1 or TRBD2 may fit D (6 bases each). CDR1 is DFQATT and CDR2 is SNEGSKA in the germline V gene (reference sequence). The CDR3 has 15 residues. V lost 7 bases and J 3 bases, leaving 20 bases between the germline ends. The CDR3 coding sequence is TGCAGTGTTGGCGGAGGGGGGAGAGGGACAGATACGCAGTATTTT. This codes for CSVGGGGRGTDTQYF.

This clonotype was counted between two and nine times. This chain links TRBV6-2 or TRBV6-3 with TRBJ2-7, with unresolved D. Germline-derived CDR1 and CDR2 are MNHEY and SVGEGT. The germline V and J ends were trimmed by 2 bases and 3 bases, with 8 bases remaining between them. The CDR3 is made up of 13 amino acids. CDR3 amino acids: CASSYALDYEQYF. The CDR3 DNA reads TGTGCCAGCAGTTACGCGCTGGACTACGAGCAGTACTTC.

This clonotype occurred many times. The genes are TRBV21-1 and TRBJ2-5; the D call TRBD1 from the table was never checked on the DNA. TRBV21-1 is assigned pseudogene status. This CDR3 contains 13 residues. The CDR3 spells CASKVDPRKTQYF. In DNA, the CDR3 is TGTGCCAGCAAGGTTGACCCCCGGAAGACCCAGTACTTC.

Comments on this clonotype: At one end the junction does not follow the germline gene, possibly because of a read error. This chain links TRBV11-2 with TRBJ1-3, with TRBD1 identical over 9 bases. The CDR3 is made up of 14 amino acids. CDR1 is SGHAT, CDR2 FQNNGV, per germline. In DNA, the CDR3 is TGTGCCAGCAGCGGACAGGGGATAGGAAACACCTTATATTTT. Translation gives CASSGQGIGNTLYF.

The table lists this clonotype with many counts. The chain has TRBV7-6 and TRBJ2-5; D is perhaps TRBD2 (7 bases). The germline V gene has CDR1 SGHVS and CDR2 FNYEAQ. This CDR3 is built from 14 residues. V lost 5 bases, J lost 11 bases, and 21 bases lay in between. The CDR3 loop reads CASSHRDGQAGQYF. CDR3 DNA sequence: TGTGCCAGCAGCCACAGGGACGGGCAAGCGGGGCAGTACTTC.

This clonotype was seen more than once but under ten times. The chain uses TRBV5-5 and TRBJ2-7; D possibly corresponds to TRBD1 (5 bases). Trimming stripped 0 bases from V and 1 base from J, with 11 bases between. The CDR3 runs to 15 residues. CDR1 and CDR2 (germline): SGHKS, YYEKEE (reference sequence). The DNA of the CDR3 is TGTGCCAGCAGCTTGGCACAGGACCCTTCCTACGAGCAGTACTTC. It is translated as CASSLAQDPSYEQYF.

This clonotype was counted a few times. The gene calls are TRBV4-2 and TRBJ2-7; maybe TRBD2 (6 bases). The germline V and J ends were trimmed by 3 bases and 4 bases, with 10 bases remaining between them. Germline CDR1 is LGHNA and CDR2 is YNFKEQ. The CDR3 has 13 residues. The CDR3 is CASSQTLAYEQYF. CDR3 bases: TGTGCCAGCAGCCAGACCCTAGCGTACGAGCAGTACTTC.

The chain links TRBV4-1 to TRBJ1-5, with D perhaps matching TRBD1 (5 bases). CDR1 and CDR2 from the germline V gene are MGHRA and YSYEKL. This CDR3 is 15 amino acids long. The V end was cut by 0 bases, the J end by 5 bases, with 11 bases between. The CDR3 sequence: CASSQEWGPDQPQHF. The CDR3 DNA follows: TGCGCCAGCAGCCAAGAATGGGGCCCGGATCAGCCCCAGCATTTT.

V gene TRBV11-2 combines with J gene TRBJ1-6; D may be TRBD1 (5 bases). Germline V gene data show CDR1 as SGHAT and CDR2 as FQNNGV. Trimming left V 1 base short and J 10 bases short, with 17 bases between. CDR3 length: 16 residues. In DNA form, the CDR3 reads TGTGCCAGCAGCTTAGCCGGGGGAGAGGGGTCCTCACCCCTCCACTTT. Translating it yields CASSLAGGEGSSPLHF.

In its sample, this clonotype was seen many times. This rearrangement joins TRBV14 to TRBJ1-2; possibly TRBD1 for D (6 bases). The CDR3 loop spans 14 amino acids. Germline CDR1 SGHDN, CDR2 FVKESK. The germline V and J ends were trimmed by 4 bases and 8 bases, with 17 bases remaining between them. CDR3 residues: CASSPGVGSPGYTF. The CDR3 nucleotides read TGTGCCAGCAGCCCAGGGGTCGGTTCACCCGGCTACACCTTC. The full variable domain, in which reference TRBV14 and TRBJ1-2 provide the parts outside the CDR3, is EAGVTQFPSHSVIEKGQTVTLRCDPISGHDNLYWYRRVMGKEIKFLLHFVKESKQDESGMPNNRFLAERTGGTYSTLKVQPAELEDSGVYFCASSPGVGSPGYTFGSGTRLTVV.

The chain recombines TRBV6-1 with TRBJ2-5; TRBD1 matches 8 bases. The V segment lost 1 base and the J segment 4 bases; nucleotides outside the gene matches: 5. There are 15 residues in the CDR3. The germline CDR1 and CDR2 sequences are MNHNS and SASEGT. This CDR3 reads CASSEGTGPPETQYF. The CDR3 coding sequence is TGTGCCAGCAGTGAAGGGACAGGGCCCCCAGAGACCCAGTACTTC.

V is TRBV5-1 and J is TRBJ2-7, with D possibly being TRBD2 (5 bases). CDR1 SGHRS and CDR2 YFSETQ come from the germline V gene. The CDR3 totals 14 residues. Trimming removed 0 bases at V and 4 bases at J, with 11 bases between. The CDR3 nucleotides are TGCGCCAGCAGCTTGGGGAGCGGTGCTTACGAGCAGTACTTC. Translated, it gives CASSLGSGAYEQYF.

This clonotype has more than one count but fewer than ten. This chain uses TRBV30 with TRBJ2-1; D gene unclear. Germline V gene data show CDR1 as GTSNPN and CDR2 as SVGIG (reference sequence). This CDR3 comprises 11 residues. Trimming left V 2 bases short and J 5 bases short, with 4 bases between. The CDR3 reads CAWSSHNEQFF. As DNA, the CDR3 is TGTGCCTGGAGTTCCCACAATGAGCAGTTCTTC.

V is TRBV9 and J is TRBJ2-1; 7 nucleotides agree with TRBD2. V shed 0 bases, J shed 2 bases, and the junction held 2 bases outside the gene matches. The CDR3 is 15 residues long. CDR1 and CDR2 from the germline V gene are SGDLS and YYNGEE. CDR3 coding DNA: TGTGCCAGCAGCGTAGCGGGAGGACCCTACAATGAGCAGTTCTTC. Translation: CASSVAGGPYNEQFF.

This clonotype has only a few counts. V usage is TRBV10-2 and J usage is TRBJ1-6, with D tentatively TRBD1 (6 bases). This CDR3 has 14 residues. The V and J ends lost 8 bases and 6 bases respectively, with 14 bases between them. Germline V gene sequence: CDR1 WSHSY, CDR2 SAAADI. CDR3 region: CASHHGQLNSPLHF. In DNA, the CDR3 is TGCGCCAGCCACCACGGACAGCTTAATTCACCCCTCCACTTT.

This clonotype was found a few times. The chain recombines TRBV29-1 with TRBJ2-7; D may be TRBD1 (6 bases). V lost 6 bases, J lost 0 bases, and 12 bases lay in between. Per germline, CDR1 SQVTM and CDR2 ANQGSEA. The CDR3 sequence is 13 residues long. CDR3 residues: CSVLQDSSYEQYF. Written as DNA, the CDR3 is TGCAGCGTCCTCCAGGACAGCTCCTACGAGCAGTACTTC.